Presented here are 20 T cell receptor beta chains from one specimen sequenced in a study of early T cells in non-severe SARS-CoV-2 infection. TCRdb used MiXCR to reprocess the 5' RACE reads, holding one entry per CDR3 protein. The sample lists 70,000 to 80,000 distinct CDR3 sequences, 12% occurring once. The starting material was whole blood, obtained at baseline. These receptors originate from an adult who was a healthcare worker with PCR-confirmed SARS-CoV-2 infection or an uninfected control (not recorded which).

The J gene is TRBJ2-7, the V gene TRBV6-2 or TRBV6-3, with TRBD2 identical over 10 bases. The V and J ends lost 6 bases and 5 bases, in that order; junction bases with no gene match: 10. Germline V gene data show CDR1 as MNHEY and CDR2 as SVGEGT. The CDR3 covers 15 residues. The CDR3 DNA reads TGTGCCAGCAGCAGCCCTAGCGGGGGTCGCGACGAGCAGTACTTC. Protein product: CASSSPSGGRDEQYF.

This clonotype has at least ten counts. This sequence joins TRBV3-1 and TRBJ2-7, with 8 bases matching TRBD1. Germline V gene lookup returns CDR1 LGHDT and CDR2 YNNKEL (reference sequence). J gave up 3 bases and V 3 bases, and 4 bases lay outside the gene matches. CDR3 length: 14 amino acids. The CDR3 bases are TGTGCCAGCAGCCAGCGGGGACAGGACTACGAGCAGTACTTC. This gives the protein CASSQRGQDYEQYF.

This clonotype came up a few times. This rearrangement joins TRBV21-1 to TRBJ2-1; the table names TRBD2, a call not compared with the DNA. TRBV21-1 is annotated as a pseudogene. The CDR3 consists of 18 residues. The CDR3, as DNA: TGTGCCAGCAGCAATGGAGCTAGCGGGGGGAAAAAGGGCAATGAGCAGTTCTTC. Its protein product is CASSNGASGGKKGNEQFF.

In its sample, this clonotype was seen a few times. The chain carries TRBV14 and TRBJ2-3; the D gene is possibly TRBD2 (6 bases). CDR1 SGHDN and CDR2 FVKESK come from the germline V gene. The CDR3 runs to 19 residues. Trimming left V 4 bases short and J 3 bases short, with 26 bases between. CDR3 amino acids: CASSPRGGEALARTDTQYF. The DNA for the CDR3 is TGTGCCAGCAGCCCGCGAGGCGGGGAAGCCCTGGCACGGACAGATACGCAGTATTTT.

The chain recombines TRBV6-2 or TRBV6-3 with TRBJ2-7; no clear D. The V and J ends lost 3 bases and 3 bases respectively, with 15 bases between them. The CDR3 is 15 residues long. Germline-derived CDR1 and CDR2 are MNHEY and SVGEGT. The CDR3 loop reads CASSYFGTSSYEQYF. CDR3 nucleotide sequence: TGTGCCAGCAGTTATTTTGGTACCTCGAGCTACGAGCAGTACTTC.

The chain couples TRBV12-3 or TRBV12-4 to TRBJ1-2, with 7 nucleotides matching TRBD1. After removal of 7 bases from V and 4 bases from J, the junction contained 9 bases not matched to a gene. The CDR3 spans 14 residues. The CDR3 is CASNVQGGTYGYTF. In DNA, the CDR3 is TGTGCCAGCAACGTCCAGGGGGGAACCTATGGCTACACCTTC.

The chain uses TRBV11-2 and TRBJ2-7; 7 bases are a match to TRBD1. After removal of 0 bases from V and 6 bases from J, the junction contained 2 bases not matched to a gene. Germline V gene sequence: CDR1 SGHAT, CDR2 FQNNGV. The CDR3 covers 13 residues. As DNA, the CDR3 is TGTGCCAGCAGCTTAGATAGGGGGCGCGAGCAGTACTTC. Encoded protein: CASSLDRGREQYF.

This clonotype showed up just a few times. The chain combines TRBV12-3 or TRBV12-4 with TRBJ2-2; perhaps TRBD1 as D (5 bases). The CDR3 contains 15 residues. Deletions cut 7 bases from V and 1 base from J, with 13 bases between. CDR3 bases: TGTGCCAGCACCTTGAGCCAGGGGAACACCGGGGAGCTGTTTTTT. This sequence encodes CASTLSQGNTGELFF.

This clonotype was counted ten times or more. CDR3 nucleotides: TGTGCCAGCAGCCAAGTGGCAGGGGGCCTCTACAATGAGCAGTTCTTC. Amino acid sequence: CASSQVAGGLYNEQFF. The rearrangement joins TRBV3-1 to TRBJ2-1; TRBD1 agrees at 8 bases. The V segment lost 1 base and the J segment 3 bases; nucleotides outside the gene matches: 5. CDR1 is LGHDT, CDR2 YNNKEL, per germline (reference sequence). The CDR3 spans 16 residues.

This clonotype appeared a few times. This rearrangement joins TRBV18 to TRBJ2-7, with D perhaps matching TRBD2 (7 bases). Trimming removed 5 bases from V and 3 bases from J, with 11 bases in between. The CDR3 contains 13 residues. Germline assignment: CDR1 KGHSH and CDR2 LQKENI. CDR3 coding DNA: TGTGCCAGCTCAGCAGGGGAGGGCTACGAGCAGTACTTC. The encoded protein is CASSAGEGYEQYF. Complete variable domain (other parts from reference TRBV18 and TRBJ2-7): NAGVMQNPRHLVRRRGQEARLRCSPMKGHSHVYWYRQLPEEGLKFMVYLQKENIIDESGMPKERFSAEFPKEGPSILRIQQVVRGDSAAYFCASSAGEGYEQYFGPGTRLTVT.

This clonotype was seen ten or more times. The chain uses TRBV7-9 and TRBJ2-3; a weak D match, TRBD2 (6 bases). V lost 0 bases and J lost 8, with 9 bases in between. CDR1 is SEHNR and CDR2 is FQNEAQ in the germline V gene (reference sequence). This CDR3 has 13 residues. CDR3 loop: CASSLAQGGTQYF. The CDR3, as DNA: TGTGCCAGCAGCTTAGCGCAGGGAGGTACGCAGTATTTT.

This clonotype was seen repeatedly, ten times or more. In DNA, the CDR3 is TGTGCCAGCAGCCCTGGACAGGGAGTAACAGATACGCAGTATTTT. This gives the protein CASSPGQGVTDTQYF. V is TRBV7-2 and J is TRBJ2-3, with 8 bases lining up with TRBD1. The V segment lost 5 bases and the J segment 3 bases; nucleotides outside the gene matches: 7. The CDR3 loop spans 15 amino acids. From germline, CDR1 is SGHTA and CDR2 FQGNSA.

This clonotype was seen just once. The chain has TRBV7-7 and TRBJ2-1; D gene unclear. The CDR3 totals 13 residues. Germline V gene lookup returns CDR1 SSHAT and CDR2 FNYEAQ (reference sequence). The V end was cut by 5 bases, the J end by 2 bases, with 7 bases between. The DNA for the CDR3 is TGTGCCAGCAGCATCGGAACCTACAATGAGCAGTTCTTC. This codes for CASSIGTYNEQFF.

The J gene is TRBJ2-1, the V gene TRBV20-1, with D perhaps TRBD2 (6 bases). CDR3 length equals 15 residues. Between the trimmed V and J ends, which lost 4 bases and 6 bases, there was a span of 19 bases. Germline assignment: CDR1 DFQATT and CDR2 SNEGSKA (reference sequence). The chain's CDR3 is CSATTTPPGGNEQFF. The CDR3 nucleotides read TGCAGTGCTACTACAACTCCCCCCGGGGGCAATGAGCAGTTCTTC.

V is TRBV4-1 and J is TRBJ1-5; 9 bases line up with TRBD1. Germline-derived CDR1 and CDR2 are MGHRA and YSYEKL. Trimming at V came to 0 bases and at J to 6 bases, leaving 15 bases not matched to a gene. This CDR3 contains 19 residues. This CDR3 is CASSQDAMRRDREGQPQHF. The CDR3, as DNA: TGCGCCAGCAGCCAAGATGCAATGCGCCGGGACAGGGAAGGTCAGCCCCAGCATTTT.

Only a few counts were recorded for this clonotype. This rearrangement joins TRBV5-5 to TRBJ1-4; D unresolved. V lost 0 bases and J lost 7, with 13 bases in between. The CDR3 consists of 15 residues. CDR1 is SGHKS and CDR2 is YYEKEE in the germline V gene (reference sequence). CDR3 coding DNA: TGTGCCAGCAGCTTGGTAATAGGCGCGAGTGAAAAACTGTTTTTT. This sequence encodes CASSLVIGASEKLFF. The full variable domain, completed using reference TRBV5-5 and TRBJ1-4, is DAGVTQSPTHLIKTRGQQVTLRCSPISGHKSVSWYQQVLGQGPQFIFQYYEKEERGRGNFPDRFSARQFPNYSSELNVNALLLGDSALYLCASSLVIGASEKLFFGSGTQLSVL.

This chain connects TRBV7-8 to TRBJ1-1, with D unclear. CDR3 size: 13 residues. Trimming pared 6 bases from V and 3 bases from J, leaving 11 bases between. CDR1 is SGHVS, CDR2 FQNEAQ, per germline. The CDR3 spells CASRPWEDTEAFF. The CDR3 DNA reads TGTGCCAGCAGGCCGTGGGAGGACACTGAAGCTTTCTTT. Filled out from reference TRBV7-8 and TRBJ1-1, the complete variable domain reads GAGVSQSPRYKVAKRGQDVALRCDPISGHVSLFWYQQALGQGPEFLTYFQNEAQLDKSGLPSDRFFAERPEGSVSTLKIQRTQQEDSAVYLCASRPWEDTEAFFGQGTRLTVV.

There are many counts of this clonotype. The chain links TRBV29-1 to TRBJ2-1, with D maybe TRBD1 (6 bases). V dropped 3 bases and J dropped 10 bases, with 13 bases sitting between them. Germline CDR1 is SQVTM and CDR2 is ANQGSEA. This CDR3 has 12 amino acids. CDR3: CSVEFSGVEQFF. CDR3 nucleotide sequence: TGCAGCGTTGAGTTTTCAGGGGTCGAGCAGTTCTTC.

This rearrangement joins TRBV6-2 or TRBV6-3 to TRBJ2-5; D not certain. CDR1 is MNHEY and CDR2 is SVGEGT in the germline V gene. The V end was cut by 6 bases, the J end by 6 bases, with 5 bases between. The CDR3 length is 10 residues. The CDR3 bases are TGTGCCAGCAGAGGAAAGACCCAGTACTTC. Translated: CASRGKTQYF.

This clonotype has a handful of counts. The chain uses TRBV12-3 or TRBV12-4 and TRBJ2-6; no definite D call. V was shortened by 3 bases and J by 0 bases, with 6 bases between the two germline ends. The CDR3 covers 15 residues. The CDR3, as DNA: TGTGCCAGCAGTTTTAGAAGCTCTGGGGCCAACGTCCTGACTTTC. The encoded protein is CASSFRSSGANVLTF.